Here is one T cell receptor (beta chain) with its context. The antigen is unknown. Between the trimmed V and J ends, which lost 0 bases and 1 base, there was a span of 7 bases. The CDR3 runs 14 residues. Germline V gene data show CDR1 as SGHNT and CDR2 as YYREEE (reference sequence). These data belong to a study of T cells in localized non-small cell lung cancer. The study, taken as a whole, reports: Heterogeneity within the tumor remains possible, as just one region underwent sequencing. Adjacent lung was found to contain a median approximately 60 of the top 100 tumor clones. A denser population of T cells in blood accompanied longer overall survival. It was uninvolved adjacent lung that showed the highest T cell clonality, exceeding tumor.

Sequencing was performed with immunoSEQ multiplex PCR; in TCRdb, only in-frame clones are kept and a portion is missing. The sample records around 30,000 clones, about nine tenths being singletons. The input for sequencing was PBMCs, taken before any cancer treatment. The chain links TRBV5-4 to TRBJ1-1; D is undetermined. The receptor was derived from a man aged 35-69 years with stage II lung adenocarcinoma. The CDR3 nucleotides read TGTGCCAGCAGCTTGGTTGGTTCGAACACTGAAGCTTTCTTT. Protein product: CASSLVGSNTEAFF.